These T cell receptor beta chains were read from a single sample in a study of T cells in Graves' hyperthyroidism and ophthalmopathy. Each CDR3 protein is one row after TCRdb ran MiXCR on the multiplex PCR reads. The repertoire has 400,000 to 600,000 distinct CDR3 sequences, less than 25% of them found once; the top ten carry around 27%. Sequencing was performed on blood. Source of these receptors: a man between 18 and 29 years old with Graves' hyperthyroidism. The CDR3 runs from the conserved cysteine through the conserved F or W. A D gene is named only where the DNA matches it firmly. Where a row states a size, it is once, few, many or the class of an expanded clone; other rows omit it.

J gene	clone size	V gene	D gene	CDR3 protein	CDR3 DNA
TRBJ2-4	few	TRBV6-2/TRBV6-3	.	CASTLRGLGAKNIQYF	TGTGCCAGTACCCTCCGGGGGCTCGGAGCCAAAAACATTCAGTACTTC
TRBJ1-2	many	TRBV6-1	.	CASSDIGDPGYGYTF	TGTGCCAGCAGTGATATCGGCGACCCTGGCTATGGCTACACCTTC
TRBJ1-6	few	TRBV28	TRBD1	CASGRDRGSPLHF	TGTGCCAGCGGCCGGGACAGGGGTTCACCCCTCCACTTT
TRBJ1-1	few	TRBV27	TRBD1	CASRPQQGTGTEAFF	TGTGCCAGCAGACCCCAACAGGGGACTGGAACTGAAGCTTTCTTT
TRBJ1-5	.	TRBV6-4	TRBD1	CANDRDSNQPQHF	TGTGCCAACGACAGGGATAGCAATCAGCCCCAGCATTTT
TRBJ2-7	many	TRBV6-6	TRBD1	CASSYPRDRGGEQYF	TGTGCCAGCAGTTACCCCCGGGACAGGGGGGGAGAGCAGTACTTC
TRBJ1-2	many	TRBV28	.	CASSLWRLHPYGYTF	TGTGCCAGCAGTTTATGGAGGCTCCACCCCTATGGCTACACCTTC
TRBJ2-5	many	TRBV10-3	.	CAISAFTGRETQYF	TGTGCCATCAGTGCCTTTACAGGGCGAGAGACCCAGTACTTC
TRBJ2-7	many	TRBV29-1	.	CSVERGPYEQYF	TGCAGCGTTGAACGGGGCCCCTACGAGCAGTACTTC
TRBJ1-2	.	TRBV5-1	.	CASSFTHTTGNYGYTF	TGCGCCAGCAGCTTCACTCACACGACCGGCAACTATGGCTACACCTTC
TRBJ1-5	once	TRBV12-3/TRBV12-4	.	CASSFVGPQHF	TGTGCCAGCAGTTTTGTAGGTCCCCAGCATTTT
TRBJ2-2	.	TRBV28	.	CASSLQGQDTGELFF	TGTGCCAGCAGTTTACAGGGGCAGGACACCGGGGAGCTGTTTTTT
TRBJ1-1	few	TRBV5-1	.	CASSPSGAPDTEAFF	TGCGCCAGCAGCCCTTCGGGGGCTCCTGACACTGAAGCTTTCTTT
TRBJ2-7	.	TRBV6-1	TRBD1	CASREDRGYEQYF	TGTGCCAGCAGGGAAGACAGGGGCTACGAGCAGTACTTC
TRBJ1-2	many	TRBV12-5	TRBD1	CASGLEGTVYGYTF	TGTGCTAGTGGTTTGGAAGGGACAGTCTATGGCTACACCTTC
TRBJ1-5	.	TRBV24-1	TRBD1	CATSWDRDVDQPQHF	TGTGCCACCAGTTGGGACAGGGATGTTGATCAGCCCCAGCATTTT
TRBJ1-2	many	TRBV11-2	TRBD1	CASSLDQGQQLHGYTF	TGTGCCAGCAGCTTAGATCAGGGACAGCAACTTCATGGCTACACCTTC
TRBJ2-6	many	TRBV6-1	.	CASSKDEASGANVLTF	TGTGCCAGCAGTAAGGACGAGGCCTCTGGGGCCAACGTCCTGACTTTC
TRBJ1-2	many	TRBV19	.	CASSISVYGYTF	TGTGCCAGTAGTATCTCAGTCTATGGCTACACCTTC
TRBJ1-5	many	TRBV5-1	TRBD1	CASSSTGDRAQPQHF	TGCGCCAGCAGCTCGACAGGGGATAGAGCTCAGCCCCAGCATTTT
TRBJ1-1	.	TRBV6-1	.	CASSDPRGGSTEAFF	TGTGCCAGCAGTGACCCCAGGGGAGGATCCACTGAAGCTTTCTTT
TRBJ1-1	.	TRBV6-2/TRBV6-3	TRBD1	CASSWTGRATEAFF	TGTGCCAGCAGCTGGACAGGGCGGGCCACTGAAGCTTTCTTT
TRBJ1-2	many	TRBV12-3/TRBV12-4	.	CASSPHGDTAHGYTF	TGTGCCAGCAGTCCTCACGGGGACACCGCCCATGGCTACACCTTC
TRBJ2-7	many	TRBV11-2	.	CASSWPGLPSREQYF	TGTGCCAGCAGCTGGCCGGGACTCCCTTCTAGAGAGCAGTACTTC